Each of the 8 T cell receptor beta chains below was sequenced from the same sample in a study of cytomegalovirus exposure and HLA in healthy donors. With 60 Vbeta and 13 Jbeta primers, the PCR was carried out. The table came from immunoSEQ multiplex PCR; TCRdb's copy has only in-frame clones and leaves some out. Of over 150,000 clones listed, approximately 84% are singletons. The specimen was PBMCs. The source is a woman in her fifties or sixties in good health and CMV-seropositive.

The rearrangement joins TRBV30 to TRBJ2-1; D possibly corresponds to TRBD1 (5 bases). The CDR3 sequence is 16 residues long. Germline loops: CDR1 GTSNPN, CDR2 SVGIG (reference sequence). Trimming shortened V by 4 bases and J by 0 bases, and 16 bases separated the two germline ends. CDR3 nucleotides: TGTGCCTGGACACAGGCAGTCACGAGCTCCTACAATGAGCAGTTCTTC. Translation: CAWTQAVTSSYNEQFF.

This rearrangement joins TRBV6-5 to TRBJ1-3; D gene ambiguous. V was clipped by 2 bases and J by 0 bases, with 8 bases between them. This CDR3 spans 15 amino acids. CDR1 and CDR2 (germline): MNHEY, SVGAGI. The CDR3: CASSYMSDSGNTIYF. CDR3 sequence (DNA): TGTGCCAGCAGTTACATGAGCGACTCTGGAAACACCATATATTTT.

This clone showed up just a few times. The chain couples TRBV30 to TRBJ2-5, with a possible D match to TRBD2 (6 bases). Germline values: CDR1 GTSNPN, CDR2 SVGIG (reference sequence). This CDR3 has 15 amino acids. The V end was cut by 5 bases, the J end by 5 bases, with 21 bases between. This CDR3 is CAWQKGTGVGETQYF. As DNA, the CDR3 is TGTGCCTGGCAAAAAGGGACGGGGGTGGGGGAGACCCAGTACTTC.

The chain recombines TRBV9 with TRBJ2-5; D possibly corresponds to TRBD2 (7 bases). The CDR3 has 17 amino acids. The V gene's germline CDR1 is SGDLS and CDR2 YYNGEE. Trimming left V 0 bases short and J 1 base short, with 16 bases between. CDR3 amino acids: CASSVGSEGGGQETQYF. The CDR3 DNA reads TGTGCCAGCAGCGTAGGTAGTGAGGGAGGGGGCCAAGAGACCCAGTACTTC.

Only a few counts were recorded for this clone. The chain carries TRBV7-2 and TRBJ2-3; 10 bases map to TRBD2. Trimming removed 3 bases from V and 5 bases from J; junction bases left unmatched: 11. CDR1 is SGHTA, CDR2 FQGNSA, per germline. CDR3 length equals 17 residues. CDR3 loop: CASSFGKRGGSVDTQYF. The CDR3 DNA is TGTGCCAGCAGCTTTGGCAAGCGGGGGGGTTCGGTAGATACGCAGTATTTT.

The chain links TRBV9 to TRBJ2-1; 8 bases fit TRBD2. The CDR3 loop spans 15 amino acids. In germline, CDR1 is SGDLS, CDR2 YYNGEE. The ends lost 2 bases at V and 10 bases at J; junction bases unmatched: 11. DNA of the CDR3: TGTGCCAGCAGCGTCGGGGGGGCCCCGATTTCCGAGCAGTTCTTC. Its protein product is CASSVGGAPISEQFF.

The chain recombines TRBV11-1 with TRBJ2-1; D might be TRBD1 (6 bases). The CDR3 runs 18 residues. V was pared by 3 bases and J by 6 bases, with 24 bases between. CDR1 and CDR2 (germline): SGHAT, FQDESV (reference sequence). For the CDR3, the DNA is TGTGCCAGCAGCTTCGGCCGCTTACAGGGAGCCAAGGGCAATGAGCAGTTCTTC. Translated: CASSFGRLQGAKGNEQFF. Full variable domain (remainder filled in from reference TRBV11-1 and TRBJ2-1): EAEVAQSPRYKITEKSQAVAFWCDPISGHATLYWYRQILGQGPELLVQFQDESVVDDSQLPKDRFSAERLKGVDSTLKIQPAELGDSAMYLCASSFGRLQGAKGNEQFFGPGTRLTVL.

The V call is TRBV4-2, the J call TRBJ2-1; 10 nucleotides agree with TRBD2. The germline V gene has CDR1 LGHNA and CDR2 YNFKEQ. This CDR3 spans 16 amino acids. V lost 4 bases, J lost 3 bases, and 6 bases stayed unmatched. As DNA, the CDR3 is TGTGCCAGCAGCCCGCCCTCTAGCGGGAGCTACAATGAGCAGTTCTTC. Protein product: CASSPPSSGSYNEQFF.